This entry is about one TCR beta chain. Antigen: not known. The entry originates in a study of shared clonotypes between healthy human individuals. The study's findings and limits: The study generally estimated greater richness for naive than memory subsets. Sharing across four donors was highest in naive CD4 (around 5%) and lowest in memory CD8 (around 0.4%).

The CDR3 spans 15 residues. Germline CDR1 reads MNHNS; CDR2 reads SASEGT. Germline trimming cut 8 bases from V and 2 bases from J; bases unmatched to any gene: 9. Clones were read by immunoSEQ multiplex PCR, and TCRdb kept only the in-frame ones, dropping some. The sample includes about 2.3 million clones, 93% of them seen just once. This chain links TRBV6-1 with TRBJ2-5, with TRBD1 matching over 9 bases. This TCR derives from a man between 18 and 35 years old in good health. Some clones in this sample may be carry-over from other donors' samples. The source material was naive CD4+ T cells from PBMCs. Indicated subset: CD45RA+ positively selected. As DNA, the CDR3 is TGTGCCAGCCTGGACAGGGGAGAACGACAAGAGACCCAGTACTTC. This sequence encodes CASLDRGERQETQYF.